The 12 T cell receptor beta chains below were found in one sample sequenced in a study of blood T cell repertoires in COVID-19. Sequencing was performed with immunoSEQ multiplex PCR; in TCRdb, only in-frame clones are kept and a portion is missing. The sample has 350,000 to 400,000 clones; over 85% are singletons. Sequencing used PBMCs or T cells enriched from blood (not recorded which). The origin of the receptors is a woman aged 25 to 39 who had recovered from COVID-19.

The gene calls are TRBV27 and TRBJ1-1; D ambiguous. V was cut by 3 bases and J by 1 base, with 12 bases left in between. From germline, CDR1 is MNHEY and CDR2 SMNVEV (reference sequence). The CDR3 is made up of 15 amino acids. Here the CDR3 reads CASSFRDLGNTEAFF. CDR3 coding DNA: TGTGCCAGCAGTTTTCGCGATCTAGGGAACACTGAAGCTTTCTTT.

The chain carries TRBV5-4 and TRBJ2-3; 9 bases fit TRBD2. With V trimmed by 0 bases and J by 6 bases, 5 bases remained unmatched. Germline V gene lookup returns CDR1 SGHNT and CDR2 YYREEE (reference sequence). The CDR3 extends over 15 amino acids. The CDR3 coding sequence is TGTGCCAGCAGCTTGGATTTAGCGGGGGTGGATACGCAGTATTTT. Translated, it gives CASSLDLAGVDTQYF.

The chain couples TRBV6-4 to TRBJ1-5; D uncertain. Per the germline V gene, CDR1 is MRHNA and CDR2 is SNTAGT. Trimming removed 0 bases at V and 4 bases at J, with 13 bases between. The CDR3 has 16 residues. The CDR3 coding sequence is TGTGCCAGCAGTGACTCCGGTAGAGCGTTAAATCAGCCCCAGCATTTT. It translates to CASSDSGRALNQPQHF.

This chain links TRBV5-8 with TRBJ1-1; D is undetermined. V lost 9 bases to trimming and J lost 4 bases, with 10 bases between them. The CDR3 has 11 residues. The V gene's germline CDR1 is SGHTS and CDR2 YDEGEE. CDR3 DNA sequence: TGTGCCATCCTGTCGGGCACTGAAGCTTTCTTT. Amino acid sequence: CAILSGTEAFF.

This clone was detected only once. The chain is built from TRBV7-9 and TRBJ2-6; 7 bases map to TRBD1. V lost 5 bases, J lost 1 base, and 11 bases stayed unmatched. The CDR3 totals 18 residues. Per germline, CDR1 SEHNR and CDR2 FQNEAQ (reference sequence). CDR3 nucleotide sequence: TGTGCCAGCAGCGTTAGGCGAGACAGGGCGTCTGGGGCCAACGTCCTGACTTTC. Residues: CASSVRRDRASGANVLTF.

This sequence joins TRBV4-1 and TRBJ2-3, with TRBD1 matching over 9 bases. J lost 1 base, V lost 4 bases, and 6 bases had no gene match. The CDR3 is 16 residues long. Germline CDR1 MGHRA, CDR2 YSYEKL. This chain's CDR3 is CASSLRTGARTDTQYF. For the CDR3, the DNA is TGCGCCAGCAGCCTTCGGACAGGGGCCCGCACAGATACGCAGTATTTT.

The rearrangement links TRBV19 to TRBJ2-2, with 11 bases fitting TRBD2. This CDR3 is built from 16 residues. V dropped 2 bases and J dropped 3; count of bases not matched to a gene: 2. Germline V CDR1 and CDR2: LNHDA, SQIVND (reference sequence). Written as DNA, the CDR3 is TGTGCCAGTAGTATACTAGCGGGAGGATACACCGGGGAGCTGTTTTTT. Translation: CASSILAGGYTGELFF.

J is TRBJ1-3 and V is TRBV9, with D perhaps matching TRBD1 (6 bases). The CDR3 runs to 15 residues. Trimming pared 4 bases from V and 0 bases from J, leaving 11 bases between. CDR1 is SGDLS and CDR2 is YYNGEE in the germline V gene. The DNA of the CDR3 is TGTGCCAGCAGCCCTCAGGGGAGCTCTGGAAACACCATATATTTT. It encodes CASSPQGSSGNTIYF.

This rearrangement joins TRBV5-1 to TRBJ2-3; 12 nucleotides match TRBD1. Germline V lookup: CDR1 SGHRS, CDR2 YFSETQ. V lost 4 bases and J lost 5; bases outside the gene matches: 8. The CDR3 consists of 16 residues. CDR3 region: CASSPGGTGGLDTQYF. CDR3 sequence (DNA): TGCGCCAGCAGCCCTGGGGGGACAGGGGGCTTAGATACGCAGTATTTT.

This clone has just a few counts. The V and J genes are TRBV13 and TRBJ2-7; TRBD1 matches 8 bases. Germline-derived CDR1 and CDR2 are PRHDT and FYEKMQ (reference sequence). Trimming took 8 bases from V and 4 from J; bases not matched to a gene: 7. The CDR3 runs 13 residues. CDR3 DNA sequence: TGTGCCAGCGCCTCGGACAGGGAGTACGAGCAGTACTTC. As protein: CASASDREYEQYF. Full variable domain (remainder filled in from reference TRBV13 and TRBJ2-7): AAGVIQSPRHLIKEKRETATLKCYPIPRHDTVYWYQQGPGQDPQFLISFYEKMQSDKGSIPDRFSAQQFSDYHSELNMSSLELGDSALYFCASASDREYEQYFGPGTRLTVT.

The genes are TRBV9 and TRBJ1-3; the D gene is possibly TRBD1 (5 bases). This CDR3 is built from 13 residues. Per the germline V gene, CDR1 is SGDLS and CDR2 is YYNGEE. V gave up 0 bases and J gave up 9 bases, with 10 bases separating them. The DNA of the CDR3 is TGTGCCAGCAGCGTAGCAGGGTACGGCACCATATATTTT. Translating it yields CASSVAGYGTIYF. Complete variable domain (other parts from reference TRBV9 and TRBJ1-3): DSGVTQTPKHLITATGQRVTLRCSPRSGDLSVYWYQQSLDQGLQFLIQYYNGEERAKGNILERFSAQQFPDLHSELNLSSLELGDSALYFCASSVAGYGTIYFGEGSWLTVV.

The chain recombines TRBV27 with TRBJ2-1; TRBD1 matches at 8 bases. This CDR3 region has 14 residues. With V trimmed by 5 bases and J by 7 bases, 7 bases remained unmatched. CDR1 MNHEY and CDR2 SMNVEV come from the germline V gene (reference sequence). The CDR3 sequence is CASSDGQGGNEQFF. CDR3 sequence (DNA): TGTGCCAGCAGTGATGGACAGGGTGGGAATGAGCAGTTCTTC.